This TCR beta chain was documented in a study of T cells after somatic rescue of genetic block. This table comes from immunoSEQ multiplex PCR, and its TCRdb copy is limited to in-frame clones, with some not included. The table lists around 70,000 clones, just under 95% of them singletons. The CDR3 spans 16 residues. V lost 4 bases to trimming and J lost 2 bases, with 18 bases between them. Germline-derived CDR1 and CDR2 are SGHNT and YYREEE (reference sequence). This sequence joins TRBV5-4 and TRBJ2-5, with D tentatively TRBD1 (6 bases). The specimen sequenced was peripheral blood mononuclear cells (PBMCs). This receptor was taken from a man in his forties or fifties. In DNA form, the CDR3 reads TGTGCCAGCAGCCCTCCCCGACAGGCAGAACAAGAGACCCAGTACTTC. Amino acid sequence: CASSPPRQAEQETQYF.